This TCR beta chain was sequenced for a study of blood T cell repertoires in COVID-19. Study overall: Collection of acute and convalescent COVID-19 samples took place in the United States, Italy and Spain. PBMCs, B-cell-depleted T cells, or T cells were the source of the cDNA or gDNA that made up the material.

In the original workflow: Cell counts per sample came from amplifying reference gene primers. The table came from immunoSEQ multiplex PCR; TCRdb's copy has only in-frame clones and leaves some out. V, J and clone size are those of that table, while D and trimming were read from the DNA. The sample lists roughly 250,000 clones; 85% to 90% were seen once. Comments on this clone: One end of the junction does not line up with germline, which may come from a read error.

This clonotype originated in a woman aged 40 to 50 who had recovered from COVID-19. The sequencing sample was made of peripheral blood.

The CDR3 DNA reads TGCGCCAGCAGCCAAACCCCCGGGACAGGCCCCAATTTT. This gives the protein CASSQTPGTGPNF. This rearrangement joins TRBV4-1 to TRBJ1-3; 8 positions match TRBD1. The CDR3 is 13 amino acids. CDR1 MGHRA and CDR2 YSYEKL come from the germline V gene.